The sequence of this T cell receptor (beta chain) was determined in a study of blood T cells in healthy people across ages. Whole-study context: About one barcoded beta molecule per two T cells was captured by template switching. Study conclusions and caveats: Donor CMV status was unknown, possibly confounding expanded clonotype changes.

The CDR3 consists of 15 residues. V gave up 4 bases and J gave up 4 bases; unmatched junction bases: 4. Germline CDR1 reads SGHVS; CDR2 reads FNYEAQ. The table lists this clonotype with a few counts. The antigen is not known. Primed by a sample-barcoded 5' primer and a J-beta primer mix, a second PCR proceeded for about 6 to 12 cycles. Every sample returned 2.5 million or more CDR3-containing paired-end reads. One entry per CDR3 protein, called by TCRdb with MiXCR from the 5' RACE reads. The sample has 1.5 million to 2 million distinct CDR3 sequences; approximately 40% are singletons. This chain connects TRBV7-6 to TRBJ2-5, with 12 bases fitting TRBD2. The sequenced sample consisted of blood. The clonotype originates from a human donor in good health. The CDR3 reads CASSSSGGDVETQYF. DNA of the CDR3: TGTGCCAGCAGCTCTAGCGGGGGGGATGTAGAGACCCAGTACTTC.